This entry describes one T cell receptor (beta chain). No antigen is known for it. The input lacks base qualities; no much larger clone sits a single base away. Reading the germline V gene gives CDR1 SNHLY and CDR2 FYNNEI. From its cysteine to its phenylalanine, the CDR3 spans 17 amino acids. The kept DNA is CDR3 alone, 51 bases in frame from the first base. The V end gives up 2 bases and the J end 1 base, leaving 9 bases in the junction not matched to a gene. The method was the immunoSEQ multiplex PCR assay. For the multiplex PCR, a mixture combining 60 forward primers for TCR Vbeta segments and 13 reverse primers for TCR Jbeta segments was used. The CDR3 region of rearranged TCR beta genes was amplified from genomic DNA by a multiplex PCR assay. The amplified TCR beta libraries were sequenced on the Illumina HiSeq System as 87-base-pair reads. Per the original workflow: A later analysis tallied roughly 76 million unique TCR beta chains across the approximately 670 repertoires, and around 10 million of those chains were shared by two or more donors. Raw reads were error-corrected and collapsed into unique sequences with a nearest-neighbor algorithm that merged closely related sequences to remove PCR and sequencing errors. To assign V, D and J gene segments, CDR3 sequences were aligned to IMGT reference sequences. Each retained sequence needed at least a six-nucleotide match to both a V gene segment and a J gene segment. Rearrangements were classified as productive when the CDR3 lacked stop codons and remained in frame with V and J, and all other rearrangements were classified as non-productive. CDR3 was defined according to IMGT convention as the region running from the second conserved V-encoded cysteine to the conserved J-encoded phenylalanine. Sequences without an unambiguous match to a single V gene segment were excluded from the earlier analysis of 587 of the donors. In an earlier analysis of a few hundred of the donors, V segments were called functional above 56.7% productive rearrangements and were called segregating when the between-donor standard deviation exceeded 5%. To diagnose cytomegalovirus status from the catalog of TCR beta chain sequences, a statistical classification framework was built. A later analysis assigned V and J genes by comparing TCR nucleotide sequences with IMGT/GENE-DB human TR gene sequences. Using the TCRdist pipeline, a later analysis assigned CDR3 sequences along with most-parsimonious VDJ recombination scenarios. In a later analysis, each TCR beta chain was defined by its CDR3 amino acid sequence together with its V-gene family, and reads lacking a unique V-gene family were excluded. In a later analysis, approximately 590 highly shared, low-generation-probability nucleotide sequences were removed to address suspected cross-contamination and a sequencing artifact. For each public chain, a later analysis derived a clonal expansion index from normalized ranks of inferred template counts within each repertoire. In a later analysis, generation probabilities were computed with a VDJ recombination model fitted to out-of-frame rearrangements, and the resulting probabilities were checked against IGoR. A later analysis scored TCR-TCR, TCR-HLA and TCR-CMV co-occurrence with hypergeometric tests, applying a repertoire-size bias correction to TCR pairs. To estimate false discovery rates, a later analysis permuted the HLA or CMV assignments 20 times. A later analysis grouped co-occurring TCRs with DBSCAN, adding TCRdist sequence similarity when clustering within HLA-allele-positive subsets. Repertoires with fewer than 30,000 or more than 120,000 public chains, plus five repertoires with anomalous nucleotide sharing, were excluded from co-occurrence clustering. TCRdb re-hosts the immuneACCESS table, in-frame sequences only. Its copies lack some clones; in the studies checked, an unresolved V gene accounts for under half of them, and the cause for the rest is not known. V, J and clone size reflect that table, while D and trimming were determined from the DNA. The sample yields approximately 200,000 clones; approximately 80% were counted once. Of the sample, around 5.9% is held by the ten largest clones.

The cohort consisted of 666 healthy bone marrow donors. Cohort members were all nominally healthy when sampled, although unrecorded immune exposures were likely present. The donor was CMV seropositive and belonged to the group of more than 250 seropositive cohort members. Every donor gave a peripheral blood sample, and the peripheral blood mononuclear cells from that sample were used for TCR beta sequencing. The Qiagen DNeasy Blood Extraction Kit was used to extract genomic DNA from the blood cell samples. This sample stems from a study of cytomegalovirus exposure and HLA in healthy donors (TCRdb year 2017). Study-wide context: In an earlier analysis of approximately 500 of the donors, 250 to 350 Gb of sequence data and 100 million or so unique TCR beta sequences from about 190 million T cells were reported. Typing coverage differed by locus: A, B, C, DRB1 and DQB1 were typed in roughly 620-630 donors, DQA1 in 500 to 550, DPA1 in roughly 590, and DPB1 in just under 490. All discovery cohort repertoires had been generated using a single sequencing platform. Rather than drawing on any new phenotypic data, the later analysis identified candidate immune exposures from TCR beta sequences and the way those sequences occurred across donors. Among the roughly 410 genotyped donors, approximately 81% belonged to the genetic ancestry cluster associated with self-reported Caucasian donors. A separate validation cohort of roughly 120 different subjects was used in addition to the approximately 670-subject first cohort. To decide whether each TCR beta V gene segment behaved as functional or pseudogenic, an earlier analysis of fewer than 750 of the donors relied on high-throughput TCR beta sequencing. Genome-wide SNP genotypes for about 65% of the 666 donors were used in a later genetic analysis, which treated that subset as a discovery cohort. Approximately 300 gigabases of sequencing data and around 80 million unique TCR sequences made up an early release that covered approximately 620 HLA-typed donors. To study patterns of TCR occurrence, a later analysis re-analyzed previously published TCR beta repertoires from several hundred donors and added high-resolution HLA genotyping. Among several hundred genotyped donors of the cohort, an average of roughly 230,000 unique TCR beta nucleotide sequences was sequenced per donor, of which approximately 18% were non-productive. The study combined high-throughput TCR immunosequencing, statistical association of individual TCRs with disease status, and machine learning to predict cytomegalovirus infection status. Donor age, sex, ethnicity and CMV serostatus were compiled alongside the repertoire data. Both class I and class II loci were covered by HLA typing, at four-digit resolution. The study used immunosequencing to profile the T cell repertoires of 666 subjects and linked those repertoires to cytomegalovirus serostatus. About five DR-DQ haplotypes were handled as single units for association and clustering because linkage in the cohort was strong. The aim of the study was to test whether cataloging public T cell receptors could identify signatures of past pathogen exposure.

Overall results and qualifications from the work: Correlated functional status among segregating V segments might be attributable to linkage disequilibrium, but an unknown experimental factor could not be ruled out. Strong co-occurrence of HLA alleles, especially DR and DQ, made assigning TCR associations to individual alleles difficult. The 87-base-pair reads could not distinguish some IMGT-functional V segments, including TRBV6-2 and TRBV6-3, so those segments were excluded. A further reported finding was that TCR beta sequences accurately predicted the HLA-A and HLA-B alleles for most subjects in the first cohort. A total of 150 to 200 TCR beta chains were listed by the study as associated with cytomegalovirus. The cohort was sequenced for TCR beta chains only, and without alpha or paired-chain data the features that could be detected were limited. The authors suggested that the approach could potentially be generalized to other disease states and immunological phenotypes. Compared with equally common non-associated chains, HLA-associated TCR beta chains in a later analysis were more clonally expanded and had lower generation probabilities. Because counts were too low, fewer than 20 rarely observed V segments, including chromosome 9 orphons, were excluded from the earlier analysis of 587 of the donors. A later genetic analysis associated a missense DCLRE1C variant with V-gene and J-gene trimming of TCR beta chains, and an independent cohort replicated the association. In a later analysis, some 18,000 TCR beta sequences were associated with specific HLA alleles at a false discovery rate of 0.05. A later analysis found that most CMV-associated TCR beta chains appeared HLA-restricted, with HLA associations seemingly driven largely by CMV exposure. A group of highly shared sequence variants was considered likely to be a technical artifact of the sequencing pipeline. In a later analysis, the rate of TCR association differed among HLA loci, with DRB1 alleles having the most associated TCRs and HLA-C alleles having the fewest. The only immune exposure information available for the cohort was CMV serostatus. While some public TCRs were present in many individuals, most TCR sequences turned up only very rarely across donors. Broadly in line with IMGT annotations, most TCR beta V segments showed up in productive rearrangements about 87% or about 30% of the time in an earlier analysis of roughly 590 of the donors. A later analysis reported that several top co-occurrence clusters appeared linked to parvovirus B19, influenza, CMV and Epstein-Barr virus. Roughly uniform sequencing depth across donors was assumed in presence/absence analyses, although this assumption may not hold. In vitro tests confirmed that a few of the cytomegalovirus-associated TCR beta chains recognize cytomegalovirus antigens. A later genetic analysis reported fewer N-insertions in productive TCRs among donors in an Asian-associated ancestry cluster than the approximately 700-donor mean. Because some donors lacked HLA typing at each locus, the association tests relied only on the typed subset. In both the original and validation cohorts, the classifier was reported to diagnose cytomegalovirus status with high specificity and sensitivity.

The specimen sequenced was PBMCs. The rearrangement combines TRBV2 with TRBJ2-3; the central 7 bases match TRBD1. The clonotype comes from a woman between 25 and 40 years old in good health and CMV-seropositive. CDR3 protein: CASSEWSEGQGTDTQYF. Here is the DNA: TGTGCCAGCAGTGAATGGTCAGAAGGACAGGGCACAGATACGCAGTATTTT.